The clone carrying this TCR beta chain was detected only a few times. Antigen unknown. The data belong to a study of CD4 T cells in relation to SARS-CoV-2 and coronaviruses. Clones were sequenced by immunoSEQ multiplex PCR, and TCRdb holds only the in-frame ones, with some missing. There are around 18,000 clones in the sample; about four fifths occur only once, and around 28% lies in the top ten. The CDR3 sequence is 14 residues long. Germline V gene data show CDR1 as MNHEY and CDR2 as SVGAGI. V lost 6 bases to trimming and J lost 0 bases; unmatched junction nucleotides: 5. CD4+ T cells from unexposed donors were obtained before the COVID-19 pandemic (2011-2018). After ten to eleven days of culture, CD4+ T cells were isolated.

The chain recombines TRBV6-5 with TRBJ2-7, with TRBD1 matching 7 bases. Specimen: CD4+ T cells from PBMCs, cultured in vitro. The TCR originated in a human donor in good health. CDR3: CASRNDRASYEQYF. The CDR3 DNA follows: TGTGCCAGCAGGAATGACAGGGCCTCCTACGAGCAGTACTTC.